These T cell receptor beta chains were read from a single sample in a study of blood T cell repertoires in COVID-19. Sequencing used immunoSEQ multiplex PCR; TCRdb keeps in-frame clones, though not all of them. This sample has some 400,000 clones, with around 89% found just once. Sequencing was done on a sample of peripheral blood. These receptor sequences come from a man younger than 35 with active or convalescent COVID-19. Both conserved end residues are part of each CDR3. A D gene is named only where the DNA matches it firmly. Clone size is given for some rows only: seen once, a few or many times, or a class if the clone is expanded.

DNA: TGTGCCAGCAGCCAAGACCCTTCCGAGCGGATGTACAATGAGCAGTTCTTC
CDR3: CASSQDPSERMYNEQFF
size: NA
D: NA
J: TRBJ2-1
V: TRBV14

DNA: TGTGCCTCCAGGGGGGTGAACACTGAAGCTTTCTTT
CDR3: CASRGVNTEAFF
size: NA
D: TRBD1
J: TRBJ1-1
V: TRBV7-3

DNA: TGTGCCAGCAGACGGGGACATCCAAGGGATACGCAGTATTTT
CDR3: CASRRGHPRDTQYF
size: NA
D: NA
J: TRBJ2-3
V: TRBV6-5

DNA: TGTGCCAGCAGTCTGGAGGACAGGGGCGATGAGCAGTTCTTC
CDR3: CASSLEDRGDEQFF
size: NA
D: TRBD1
J: TRBJ2-1
V: TRBV9

DNA: TGTGCCAGTAGCCGGACTGTGTACTACGAGCAGTACTTC
CDR3: CASSRTVYYEQYF
size: NA
D: NA
J: TRBJ2-7
V: TRBV19

DNA: TGTGCCAGCAGGATAAGGGGGTCAGCAGAGACCCAGTACTTC
CDR3: CASRIRGSAETQYF
size: once
D: NA
J: TRBJ2-5
V: TRBV6-5

DNA: TGTGCCAGCAGCTCCGACTCCTCTGGGGCCAACGTCCTGACTTTC
CDR3: CASSSDSSGANVLTF
size: NA
D: NA
J: TRBJ2-6
V: TRBV5-6

DNA: TGTGCCAGCGCAAGCTGGGGACAGGGAGCTGGGGAGCAGTACTTC
CDR3: CASASWGQGAGEQYF
size: NA
D: TRBD1
J: TRBJ2-7
V: TRBV27

DNA: TGTGCCAGCAGCCTAGTCAGTCTGAACACTGAAGCTTTCTTT
CDR3: CASSLVSLNTEAFF
size: once
D: NA
J: TRBJ1-1
V: TRBV7-9

DNA: TGCGCCAGCAGCCGCGGGACTAGCGATCCGTACGAGCAGTACTTC
CDR3: CASSRGTSDPYEQYF
size: NA
D: TRBD2
J: TRBJ2-7
V: TRBV5-1

DNA: TGCGCCAGCAGCCGCGGGACTAGCGGGGGTATTACCAATGAGCAGTTCTTC
CDR3: CASSRGTSGGITNEQFF
size: NA
D: TRBD2
J: TRBJ2-1
V: TRBV4-3

DNA: TGTGCCAGCGGGACAGGGAGCCACTATGGCTACACCTTC
CDR3: CASGTGSHYGYTF
size: NA
D: TRBD1
J: TRBJ1-2
V: TRBV28

DNA: TGTGCCAGCAGCTTGGACAGGGGGCCATACGAGCAGTACTTC
CDR3: CASSLDRGPYEQYF
size: NA
D: TRBD1
J: TRBJ2-7
V: TRBV11-2

DNA: TGTGCCAGCAGGGACACCGGGGAGCTGTTTTTT
CDR3: CASRDTGELFF
size: once
D: NA
J: TRBJ2-2
V: TRBV19

DNA: TGTGCCAGCAGTTCCCCTAGCGGGAGGGCCTATGGAGAGACCCAGTACTTC
CDR3: CASSSPSGRAYGETQYF
size: NA
D: TRBD2
J: TRBJ2-5
V: TRBV28

DNA: TGCGCCAGCAGACGAGAGGGATATACGGCCCTCCACTTT
CDR3: CASRREGYTALHF
size: NA
D: NA
J: TRBJ1-6
V: TRBV5-1

DNA: TGTGCCAGCACCCCTCTGACAGGGGGCAATTACGAGCAGTACTTC
CDR3: CASTPLTGGNYEQYF
size: once
D: TRBD1
J: TRBJ2-7
V: TRBV6-2/TRBV6-3

DNA: TGTGCCAGCAACAGAAATAGAAGTACAGGGCCCGACTATGGCTACACCTTC
CDR3: CASNRNRSTGPDYGYTF
size: NA
D: NA
J: TRBJ1-2
V: TRBV21-1

DNA: TGCGCCAGCAGCCAAGATTTTGTCGGGGGACAAGAGACCCAGTACTTC
CDR3: CASSQDFVGGQETQYF
size: NA
D: NA
J: TRBJ2-5
V: TRBV4-1

DNA: TGCAGTGCCACGACACTCTATGGCTACACCTTC
CDR3: CSATTLYGYTF
size: NA
D: NA
J: TRBJ1-2
V: TRBV20-1

DNA: TGTGCCAGCAGTTTGGGTAGCGGGGTGACAGATACGCAGTATTTT
CDR3: CASSLGSGVTDTQYF
size: NA
D: TRBD2
J: TRBJ2-3
V: TRBV2

DNA: TGCGCCAGCAGCCAAGATTGGCAAGCCGGGGAGCTGTTTTTT
CDR3: CASSQDWQAGELFF
size: few
D: NA
J: TRBJ2-2
V: TRBV4-3

DNA: TGTGCTAGCAGCTCCACTAGCGGCCAGAACACCGGGGAGCTGTTTTTT
CDR3: CASSSTSGQNTGELFF
size: NA
D: TRBD2
J: TRBJ2-2
V: TRBV7-7

DNA: TGTGCCAGCAGCTTGGAGGTGGACAGGGGGTATGGTGAAAAACTGTTTTTT
CDR3: CASSLEVDRGYGEKLFF
size: NA
D: TRBD1
J: TRBJ1-4
V: TRBV5-4

DNA: TGTGCCAGTAGTATCGGGAATTCACCCCTCCACTTT
CDR3: CASSIGNSPLHF
size: NA
D: NA
J: TRBJ1-6
V: TRBV19

DNA: TGTGCCAGCAGTTTACAAGCGGGAGGGTGGGAGACCCAGTACTTC
CDR3: CASSLQAGGWETQYF
size: NA
D: TRBD2
J: TRBJ2-5
V: TRBV28

DNA: TGTGCCAGCAGCATGTCTAGCGGGAGCTCCTACAATGAGCAGTTCTTC
CDR3: CASSMSSGSSYNEQFF
size: NA
D: NA
J: TRBJ2-1
V: TRBV21-1

DNA: TGCGCCAGCAGCCAGGGAGGGGAGGGGTACACTGAAGCTTTCTTT
CDR3: CASSQGGEGYTEAFF
size: NA
D: NA
J: TRBJ1-1
V: TRBV4-1

DNA: TGTGCCAGTTGGTCTGGGCAGGGGTCGAACAATGAGCAGTTCTTC
CDR3: CASWSGQGSNNEQFF
size: NA
D: NA
J: TRBJ2-1
V: TRBV9

DNA: TGTGCCAGCAGCGTGGATGGACAGCACAATCAGCCCCAGCATTTT
CDR3: CASSVDGQHNQPQHF
size: NA
D: NA
J: TRBJ1-5
V: TRBV9

DNA: TGTGCCAGCAGCGCACGAACCGGGGGGAACACCGGGGAGCTGTTTTTT
CDR3: CASSARTGGNTGELFF
size: NA
D: NA
J: TRBJ2-2
V: TRBV11-2

DNA: TGTGCCAGCCGACCGGGACAGGCCTCCTACGAGCAGTACTTC
CDR3: CASRPGQASYEQYF
size: NA
D: TRBD1
J: TRBJ2-7
V: TRBV2

DNA: TGCAGCATCCACAGGGGGCGCGGGCAGTTCTTC
CDR3: CSIHRGRGQFF
size: NA
D: TRBD1
J: TRBJ2-1
V: TRBV29-1

DNA: TGTGCCACCAGCACTTCGGACAGGGGCGAAAAACTGTTTTTT
CDR3: CATSTSDRGEKLFF
size: NA
D: TRBD1
J: TRBJ1-4
V: TRBV15

DNA: TGTGCCAGCAGTTTTCGGACAGCGCGACGTTCGCATTCACCCCTCCACTTT
CDR3: CASSFRTARRSHSPLHF
size: NA
D: NA
J: TRBJ1-6
V: TRBV28

DNA: TGCACCAGCAGACCACCGGGACAATTCCACGAGCAGTACTTC
CDR3: CTSRPPGQFHEQYF
size: NA
D: NA
J: TRBJ2-7
V: TRBV1

DNA: TGTGCCAGCAGCTTATTCGGACAGATACAAGAGACCCAGTACTTC
CDR3: CASSLFGQIQETQYF
size: NA
D: NA
J: TRBJ2-5
V: TRBV7-3

DNA: TGCGCCAGCAGCCAAGAAACAGGGGGGAACACTGAAGCTTTCTTT
CDR3: CASSQETGGNTEAFF
size: NA
D: TRBD1
J: TRBJ1-1
V: TRBV4-3

DNA: TGTGCCAGCTCTGGCGGGGTTAATTCACCCCTCCACTTT
CDR3: CASSGGVNSPLHF
size: NA
D: NA
J: TRBJ1-6
V: TRBV7-3

DNA: TGTGCCAGTACAGGGGGCGAATGGCCTAACTATGGCTACACCTTC
CDR3: CASTGGEWPNYGYTF
size: NA
D: TRBD1
J: TRBJ1-2
V: TRBV25-1

DNA: TGTGCCAGCAAATATTGGACAGATTATAATTCACCCCTCCACTTT
CDR3: CASKYWTDYNSPLHF
size: NA
D: NA
J: TRBJ1-6
V: TRBV27

DNA: TGTGCCAGCAGTGAAATCAGGGTTGGAAACACCATATATTTT
CDR3: CASSEIRVGNTIYF
size: NA
D: NA
J: TRBJ1-3
V: TRBV6-1

DNA: TGTGCCAGCAGTGAAGTGGACAGGCGCTATGGCTACACCTTC
CDR3: CASSEVDRRYGYTF
size: NA
D: TRBD1
J: TRBJ1-2
V: TRBV6-1

DNA: TGTGCCAGCAGACTATTTCCAGGGGTAACTGAAGCTTTCTTT
CDR3: CASRLFPGVTEAFF
size: NA
D: NA
J: TRBJ1-1
V: TRBV5-4

DNA: TGCGCCAGCCAAACAGGGGCGAACACTGAAGCTTTCTTT
CDR3: CASQTGANTEAFF
size: NA
D: TRBD1
J: TRBJ1-1
V: TRBV4-1